The 13 T cell receptor beta chains in this list originate from one sample, sequenced in a study of blood T cell repertoires in COVID-19. Using immunoSEQ multiplex PCR, the repertoire was profiled, and TCRdb retains in-frame clones only, with some absent. The sample shows hundreds of thousands of clones, more than 80% of them seen only once. The sequenced sample was PBMCs or T cells enriched from blood (not recorded which). The receptors come from a woman between 18 and 29 years old who had recovered from COVID-19.

The gene calls are TRBV7-9 and TRBJ2-3, with D perhaps TRBD1 (6 bases). CDR3 length: 14 residues. The V and J ends lost 5 bases and 1 base respectively, with 10 bases between them. Germline V gene sequence: CDR1 SEHNR, CDR2 FQNEAQ (reference sequence). The CDR3, as DNA: TGTGCCAGCAGCCCAGGGGTCGGCACAGATACGCAGTATTTT. Translation: CASSPGVGTDTQYF.

The genes are TRBV2 and TRBJ1-2; the D gene is possibly TRBD1 (6 bases). CDR3 size: 12 residues. Germline CDR1 SNHLY, CDR2 FYNNEI. Trimming shortened V by 9 bases and J by 4 bases, and 12 bases separated the two germline ends. CDR3 coding DNA: TGTGCCAGACAGGGTGAGAGCTATGGCTACACCTTC. Protein: CARQGESYGYTF.

This clone has more than one count but fewer than ten. This chain uses TRBV24-1 with TRBJ2-6, with D possibly TRBD1 on 5 matching bases. CDR1 is KGHDR, CDR2 SFDVKD, per germline. CDR3 length: 13 amino acids. V was clipped by 9 bases and J by 2 bases, with 7 bases between them. The CDR3 here is CATSRAGANVLTF. CDR3 DNA sequence: TGTGCCACCTCCAGGGCTGGGGCCAACGTCCTGACTTTC.

This clone was observed once. CDR3 DNA sequence: TGTGCCAGCAGCCAAGTTGCGGGTTACGAGCAGTACTTC. It codes for CASSQVAGYEQYF. The V gene is TRBV3-1 (or the pseudogene TRBV3-2), the J gene TRBJ2-7; the D gene is possibly TRBD2 (5 bases). Germline loops: CDR1 LGHDT, CDR2 YNNKEL (reference sequence). This CDR3 has 13 residues. Deletions cut 1 base from V and 4 bases from J, with 8 bases between.

This rearrangement joins TRBV11-3 to TRBJ1-1; D possibly corresponds to TRBD1 (5 bases). Germline-derived CDR1 and CDR2 are SGHNT and YENEEA. The ends were cut back, 5 bases at V and 12 bases at J, with 19 bases in the middle. The CDR3 has 13 residues. CDR3 coding DNA: TGTGCCAGCAGCCCCCGTGAAGGGGCTGTGTCTTTCTTT. Residues: CASSPREGAVSFF.

This chain joins TRBV25-1 and TRBJ1-1; D not resolved. V was trimmed by 0 bases and J by 8 bases, leaving 10 bases between them. Germline values: CDR1 MGHDK, CDR2 SYGVNS. This CDR3 has 13 residues. The CDR3 loop reads CASSEYFGSEAFF. The CDR3, as DNA: TGTGCCAGCAGTGAATACTTCGGGAGCGAAGCTTTCTTT. The whole variable domain, remainder taken from reference TRBV25-1 and TRBJ1-1, is EADIYQTPRYLVIGTGKKITLECSQTMGHDKMYWYQQDPGMELHLIHYSYGVNSTEKGDLSSESTVSRIRTEHFPLTLESARPSHTSQYLCASSEYFGSEAFFGQGTRLTVV.

J is TRBJ1-2 and V is TRBV5-1; TRBD1 aligns across 11 bases. The V gene end was trimmed by 0 bases and the J gene end by 8 bases; junction bases not matched to a gene: 6. This CDR3 is built from 15 residues. Germline CDR1 is SGHRS and CDR2 is YFSETQ. The chain's CDR3 is CASSLAGQGAIGYTF. The DNA for the CDR3 is TGCGCCAGCAGCTTGGCCGGACAGGGGGCCATCGGCTACACCTTC.

The V call is TRBV7-9, the J call TRBJ2-5; D is perhaps TRBD2 (5 bases). This CDR3 has 13 residues. The ends were cut back, 1 base at V and 5 bases at J, with 8 bases in the middle. Germline CDR1 and CDR2: SEHNR and FQNEAQ (reference sequence). The CDR3 nucleotides read TGTGCCAGCAGCTTAGGGAGGCGGGAGACCCAGTACTTC. Encoded protein: CASSLGRRETQYF. Full variable domain (remainder filled in from reference TRBV7-9 and TRBJ2-5): DTGVSQNPRHKITKRGQNVTFRCDPISEHNRLYWYRQTLGQGPEFLTYFQNEAQLEKSRLLSDRFSAERPKGSFSTLEIQRTEQGDSAMYLCASSLGRRETQYFGPGTRLLVL.

The chain is built from TRBV15 and TRBJ1-1, with TRBD1 as a possible D gene (5 bases). V gave up 1 base and J gave up 6 bases, with 9 bases separating them. The CDR3 is 13 amino acids. Germline lookup yields CDR1 LNHNV and CDR2 YYDKDF (reference sequence). CDR3 sequence: CATSRAQAAEAFF. CDR3 DNA: TGTGCCACCAGCAGAGCACAGGCGGCTGAAGCTTTCTTT.

This chain joins TRBV5-1 and TRBJ1-1, with 7 bases matching TRBD1. V lost 6 bases and J lost 5; bases outside the gene matches: 13. This CDR3 region has 15 residues. The V gene's germline CDR1 is SGHRS and CDR2 YFSETQ. The CDR3 is CASTLTGLVGTEAFF. The CDR3 DNA sequence: TGCGCCAGCACACTGACAGGGCTCGTGGGTACTGAAGCTTTCTTT. Supplemented by reference TRBV5-1 and TRBJ1-1, the full variable domain reads KAGVTQTPRYLIKTRGQQVTLSCSPISGHRSVSWYQQTPGQGLQFLFEYFSETQRNKGNFPGRFSGRQFSNSRSEMNVSTLELGDSALYLCASTLTGLVGTEAFFGQGTRLTVV.

The chain uses TRBV27 and TRBJ1-2; perhaps TRBD1 as D (5 bases). The CDR3 length is 15 residues. Germline assignment: CDR1 MNHEY and CDR2 SMNVEV (reference sequence). V gave up 3 bases and J gave up 3 bases, with 14 bases separating them. CDR3 region: CASSLAGRFDYGYTF. In nucleotides, the CDR3 is TGTGCCAGCAGTTTGGCAGGGCGTTTTGACTATGGCTACACCTTC.

The V call is TRBV13, the J call TRBJ2-1, with 10 bases fitting TRBD2. V was clipped by 5 bases and J by 8 bases; unmatched bases: 12. CDR1 and CDR2 from the germline V gene are PRHDT and FYEKMQ (reference sequence). The CDR3 runs 16 residues. The CDR3 nucleotides are TGTGCCAGCAGCCCCTCACCTAGCGGGGGTCAGTATGAGCAGTTCTTC. It translates to CASSPSPSGGQYEQFF. Looking up the rest from reference TRBV13 and TRBJ2-1 gives the full variable domain: AAGVIQSPRHLIKEKRETATLKCYPIPRHDTVYWYQQGPGQDPQFLISFYEKMQSDKGSIPDRFSAQQFSDYHSELNMSSLELGDSALYFCASSPSPSGGQYEQFFGPGTRLTVL.

V and J are TRBV7-2 and TRBJ1-1, with TRBD1 identical over 7 bases. After removal of 5 bases from V and 5 bases from J, the junction contained 11 bases not matched to a gene. This CDR3 contains 15 residues. CDR1 and CDR2 (germline): SGHTA, FQGNSA. CDR3 in amino acids: CASSPRQGRRTEAFF. The CDR3 DNA reads as TGTGCCAGCAGCCCCCGACAGGGCCGAAGGACTGAAGCTTTCTTT.